This T cell receptor (beta chain) appears in the sequencing data of a study of shared clonotypes between healthy human individuals. Using immunoSEQ multiplex PCR, the repertoire was profiled, and TCRdb retains in-frame clones only, with some absent. The data hold some 1,900,000 clones, with roughly 94% observed a single time. Terminally differentiated effector memory CD45RA+ cells were left out of the naive CD8 fraction, which was CD45RO-negative and positively selected for CCR7. To note about this clone: Antigen specificity is unknown.

Study observations and caveats: Sorted-subset sequencing, rarefaction showed, was incomplete despite large depth.

J gave up 3 bases and V 4 bases, and 6 bases lay outside the gene matches. Germline assignment: CDR1 LNHDA and CDR2 SQIVND (reference sequence). The CDR3 loop spans 15 amino acids. The chain couples TRBV19 to TRBJ2-7; 10 bases line up with TRBD2. This receptor was identified in a man aged 18 to 29 in good health. The sample was naive CD8+ T cells sorted from blood. The CDR3, as DNA: TGTGCCAGTAGTACTCTAGCGGGGGTTTTCTACGAGCAGTACTTC. It yields the protein CASSTLAGVFYEQYF. Looking up the rest from reference TRBV19 and TRBJ2-7 gives the full variable domain: DGGITQSPKYLFRKEGQNVTLSCEQNLNHDAMYWYRQDPGQGLRLIYYSQIVNDFQKGDIAEGYSVSREKKESFPLTVTSAQKNPTAFYLCASSTLAGVFYEQYFGPGTRLTVT.